This T cell receptor (beta chain) was observed in a study of long-term antiretroviral therapy in people with HIV. immunoSEQ v3.0 was run at survey level. Using immunoSEQ multiplex PCR, the repertoire was profiled, and TCRdb retains in-frame clones only, with some absent. Altogether almost 30,000 clones are present, more than 85% being singletons, with the ten largest covering about 6.4%. Every HIV-positive participant received treatment in the United States. This CDR3 contains 13 residues. Germline V gene lookup returns CDR1 SGDLS and CDR2 YYNGEE. The V end was cut by 0 bases, the J end by 7 bases, with 11 bases between.

V gene TRBV9 combines with J gene TRBJ2-7; a possible D gene is TRBD1 (6 bases). The clonotype comes from a woman aged 40 to 49 with HIV. The specimen was unsorted PBMCs, collected almost 6.7 years after starting antiretroviral therapy. DNA for the CDR3: TGTGCCAGCAGCGTAGGAAGGGGGTGGGAGCAGTACTTC. Translated, it gives CASSVGRGWEQYF.